The 24 T cell receptor beta chains in this list originate from one sample, sequenced in a study of beta chain features in type 1 diabetes. The study reverse transcribed the entire isolated RNA, so it sequenced expressed TCRB transcripts. Sequenced by immunoSEQ multiplex PCR; TCRdb stores in-frame clones only, minus some. In the table there are about 620,000 clones, roughly 15% of which are singletons. Sequenced input: naive CD4+ T cells from blood. These receptors all stem from a man between 18 and 35 years old in good health.

This clone was counted only a few times. The gene calls are TRBV21-1 and TRBJ1-3; TRBD1, the table's D call, was not compared with the DNA. TRBV21-1 is labeled a pseudogene. The CDR3 contains 17 residues. CDR3 nucleotides: TGTGCCAGCAGCAAAGTTAGACAGGGGGCAAGCGGAAACACCATATATTTT. Translation: CASSKVRQGASGNTIYF.

The chain recombines TRBV27 with TRBJ1-2, with 10 bases fitting TRBD1. The CDR3 totals 16 residues. Trimming removed 5 bases from V and 2 bases from J; junction bases left unmatched: 8. Germline assignment: CDR1 MNHEY and CDR2 SMNVEV (reference sequence). The CDR3 loop reads CASSRTLGQGNYGYTF. CDR3 nucleotide sequence: TGTGCCAGCAGTCGCACACTGGGACAGGGGAACTATGGCTACACCTTC.

V is TRBV7-3 and J is TRBJ2-7; 7 bases are a match to TRBD2. Trimming removed 3 bases from V and 2 bases from J; junction bases left unmatched: 7. Germline CDR1 reads SGHTA; CDR2 reads FQGTGA. The CDR3 covers 15 residues. The CDR3 DNA reads TGTGCCAGCAGCTTTACGGGACTACCGACCTACGAGCAGTACTTC. It specifies CASSFTGLPTYEQYF.

J is TRBJ2-3 and V is TRBV9; 8 bases are shared with TRBD2. The CDR3 is 16 amino acids. V was clipped by 0 bases and J by 5 bases; unmatched bases: 8. CDR1 and CDR2 from the germline V gene are SGDLS and YYNGEE. CDR3 bases: TGTGCCAGCAGCGTAGGATCGGGGGGGCACAAAGATACGCAGTATTTT. Protein sequence: CASSVGSGGHKDTQYF. Full variable domain (outside the CDR3, taken from reference TRBV9 and TRBJ2-3): DSGVTQTPKHLITATGQRVTLRCSPRSGDLSVYWYQQSLDQGLQFLIQYYNGEERAKGNILERFSAQQFPDLHSELNLSSLELGDSALYFCASSVGSGGHKDTQYFGPGTRLTVL.

V and J are TRBV29-1 and TRBJ1-6, with a tentative D call TRBD1 (5 bases). The CDR3 has 13 residues. Deletions cut 4 bases from V and 7 bases from J, with 11 bases between. Germline assignment: CDR1 SQVTM and CDR2 ANQGSEA. CDR3 amino acids: CSVGKGPNSPLHF. DNA for the CDR3: TGCAGCGTTGGCAAGGGACCAAATTCACCCCTCCACTTT.

This clone has more than one count but fewer than ten. V gene TRBV9 combines with J gene TRBJ2-2; no reliable D call. The CDR3 is 14 residues long. V was trimmed by 4 bases and J by 5 bases, leaving 12 bases between them. Germline V gene data show CDR1 as SGDLS and CDR2 as YYNGEE. CDR3 in DNA: TGTGCCAGCAGCCCCCGACAAACTACCGGGGAGCTGTTTTTT. It codes for CASSPRQTTGELFF. Combining the CDR3 with reference TRBV9 and TRBJ2-2 gives the whole variable domain DSGVTQTPKHLITATGQRVTLRCSPRSGDLSVYWYQQSLDQGLQFLIQYYNGEERAKGNILERFSAQQFPDLHSELNLSSLELGDSALYFCASSPRQTTGELFFGEGSRLTVL.

The chain is built from TRBV5-4 and TRBJ2-3, with D maybe TRBD2 (5 bases). CDR3 length: 14 amino acids. Germline CDR1 reads SGHNT; CDR2 reads YYREEE (reference sequence). Trimming removed 1 base at V and 0 bases at J, with 6 bases between. CDR3 DNA: TGTGCCAGCAGCTTGCGGGATAGCACAGATACGCAGTATTTT. It yields the protein CASSLRDSTDTQYF.

This clone has more than one count but fewer than ten. The sample carries other DNA sequences with the same CDR3. The chain couples TRBV9 to TRBJ1-1; D remains ambiguous. V was clipped by 2 bases and J by 1 base, with 6 bases between them. The CDR3 contains 13 residues. CDR1 SGDLS and CDR2 YYNGEE come from the germline V gene. CDR3 amino acids: CASSVGRNTEAFF. As DNA, the CDR3 is TGTGCCAGCAGCGTCGGCAGGAACACTGAAGCTTTCTTT.

The chain carries TRBV4-1 and TRBJ2-5, with a possible D match to TRBD2 (6 bases). CDR3 length: 18 amino acids. Germline V gene data show CDR1 as MGHRA and CDR2 as YSYEKL. Trimming shortened V by 6 bases and J by 2 bases, and 25 bases separated the two germline ends. CDR3 DNA: TGCGCCAGCAGGGAGGGCGGGACCCGATCTATAATACAAGAGACCCAGTACTTC. Protein sequence: CASREGGTRSIIQETQYF.

This chain joins TRBV7-2 and TRBJ2-2; D unclear. This CDR3 region has 14 residues. V lost 4 bases, J lost 5 bases, and 11 bases lay in between. Per germline, CDR1 SGHTA and CDR2 FQGNSA. DNA of the CDR3: TGTGCCAGCAGCTCCGCAATGTTTACCGGGGAGCTGTTTTTT. This translates into CASSSAMFTGELFF.

This clone was seen a handful of times. The chain recombines TRBV25-1 with TRBJ2-7; 10 positions agree with TRBD2. Trimming cost V 5 bases and J 2 bases; bases outside gene matches: 3. Germline values: CDR1 MGHDK, CDR2 SYGVNS. This CDR3 has 14 residues. CDR3 DNA: TGTGCCAGCAGTCTTACTAGCGGGGCCTACGAGCAGTACTTC. This translates into CASSLTSGAYEQYF.

This clone turned up a few times. The genes are TRBV4-2 and TRBJ1-6; TRBD1 aligns across 12 bases. V was pared by 5 bases and J by 6 bases, with 8 bases of the junction left unmatched. This CDR3 comprises 17 residues. The germline V gene encodes CDR1 LGHNA and CDR2 YNFKEQ. CDR3 bases: TGTGCCAGCAGCGTGGGGGACAGGGGGCTAGGTAATTCACCCCTCCACTTT. Translation gives CASSVGDRGLGNSPLHF.

This clone turned up a few times. This rearrangement joins TRBV28 to TRBJ1-4, with 9 bases lining up with TRBD1. Germline V gene sequence: CDR1 MDHEN, CDR2 SYDVKM. The J segment lost 5 bases and the V segment lost 10 bases, leaving 5 bases of the junction unmatched. The CDR3 consists of 13 residues. The CDR3 loop reads CATPGQGNEKLFF. CDR3 DNA: TGTGCCACTCCGGGACAGGGAAATGAAAAACTGTTTTTT.

The chain couples TRBV25-1 to TRBJ2-3; perhaps D is TRBD1 or TRBD2 (5 bases each). Deletions cut 5 bases from V and 1 base from J, with 10 bases between. Germline assignment: CDR1 MGHDK and CDR2 SYGVNS. The CDR3 is 14 residues long. CDR3: CASSSGPRTDTQYF. CDR3 bases: TGTGCCAGCAGTTCGGGGCCGCGCACAGATACGCAGTATTTT.

The V gene is TRBV29-1, the J gene TRBJ1-1; no clear D gene. V shed 6 bases and J shed 10 bases, with 21 bases lying between them. Germline assignment: CDR1 SQVTM and CDR2 ANQGSEA. The CDR3 length is 13 residues. CDR3 DNA sequence: TGCAGCGTGGATCTCTCAGAATGGGCGGGAGCTTTCTTT. Translated: CSVDLSEWAGAFF.

The chain recombines TRBV4-2 with TRBJ1-1; D call uncertain. V was cut by 0 bases and J by 0 bases, with 8 bases left in between. Per germline, CDR1 LGHNA and CDR2 YNFKEQ. This CDR3 is 15 amino acids long. The CDR3 region is CASSQEARMNTEAFF. The CDR3 bases are TGTGCCAGCAGCCAAGAGGCACGGATGAACACTGAAGCTTTCTTT.

This clone was detected ten times or more. The sample carries other DNA sequences with the same CDR3. The V call is TRBV10-3, the J call TRBJ2-5; D may be TRBD1 (6 bases). Trimming stripped 4 bases from V and 2 bases from J, with 8 bases between. CDR1 and CDR2 (germline): ENHRY, SYGVKD. The CDR3 is made up of 13 amino acids. The CDR3: CAISGTAQETQYF. The CDR3, as DNA: TGTGCCATCAGTGGGACAGCTCAAGAGACCCAGTACTTC.

The chain links TRBV7-2 to TRBJ2-7; D assignment may be TRBD1 or TRBD2 (5 bases each). This CDR3 is 12 amino acids long. V shed 5 bases and J shed 3 bases, with 8 bases lying between them. CDR1 is SGHTA, CDR2 FQGNSA, per germline. This chain's CDR3 is CASSRDGYEQYF. DNA for the CDR3: TGTGCCAGCAGCCGGGACGGCTACGAGCAGTACTTC.

This sequence joins TRBV6-5 and TRBJ1-3; TRBD1 is a possible D gene (6 bases). Trimming stripped 5 bases from V and 0 bases from J, with 11 bases between. The CDR3 loop spans 15 amino acids. CDR1 is MNHEY, CDR2 SVGAGI, per germline. The CDR3 DNA reads as TGTGCCAGCAGTCCTAGGACAGCCTCTGGAAACACCATATATTTT. This codes for CASSPRTASGNTIYF.

The chain joins TRBV7-3 to TRBJ2-3, with D hard to call. The CDR3 is made up of 15 amino acids. V lost 4 bases, J lost 8 bases, and 19 bases lay in between. CDR1 SGHTA and CDR2 FQGTGA come from the germline V gene. In DNA, the CDR3 is TGTGCCAGCAGCTCCGCCACCCTGTCTCGTGGTACGCAGTATTTT. It yields the protein CASSSATLSRGTQYF.

This clone has a count of ten or more. The chain combines TRBV10-3 with TRBJ2-7; maybe TRBD2 (5 bases). V lost 4 bases to trimming and J lost 0 bases, with 7 bases between them. CDR3 length: 13 residues. Germline-derived CDR1 and CDR2 are ENHRY and SYGVKD. The DNA of the CDR3 is TGTGCCATCAGTGGTAGCGTCTCCTACGAGCAGTACTTC. Translating gives CAISGSVSYEQYF.

V gene TRBV6-6 combines with J gene TRBJ1-2, with 9 nucleotides matching TRBD1. After removal of 6 bases from V and 3 bases from J, the junction contained 5 bases not matched to a gene. The CDR3 extends over 14 amino acids. Germline CDR1 reads MNHNY; CDR2 reads SVGAGI (reference sequence). The CDR3: CASRVGTGYYGYTF. The CDR3 DNA reads TGTGCCAGCAGGGTGGGGACAGGGTACTATGGCTACACCTTC.

The chain employs TRBV2 and TRBJ2-3; 9 bases agree with TRBD1. With V trimmed by 7 bases and J by 6 bases, 11 bases remained unmatched. This CDR3 contains 15 residues. CDR1 and CDR2 (germline): SNHLY, FYNNEI. The CDR3 nucleotides are TGTGCCAGCACCGGACAGGGGTCCCGCCAGGATACGCAGTATTTT. It codes for CASTGQGSRQDTQYF. Drawing the rest from reference TRBV2 and TRBJ2-3, the complete variable domain is EPEVTQTPSHQVTQMGQEVILRCVPISNHLYFYWYRQILGQKVEFLVSFYNNEISEKSEIFDDQFSVERPDGSNFTLKIRSTKLEDSAMYFCASTGQGSRQDTQYFGPGTRLTVL.

This chain links TRBV7-2 with TRBJ1-3, with D unresolved. Germline CDR1 SGHTA, CDR2 FQGNSA. V was trimmed by 1 base and J by 2 bases, leaving 3 bases between them. The CDR3 is 13 amino acids. Here the CDR3 reads CASSLVPGNTIYF. Written as DNA, the CDR3 is TGTGCCAGCAGCTTAGTGCCTGGAAACACCATATATTTT.